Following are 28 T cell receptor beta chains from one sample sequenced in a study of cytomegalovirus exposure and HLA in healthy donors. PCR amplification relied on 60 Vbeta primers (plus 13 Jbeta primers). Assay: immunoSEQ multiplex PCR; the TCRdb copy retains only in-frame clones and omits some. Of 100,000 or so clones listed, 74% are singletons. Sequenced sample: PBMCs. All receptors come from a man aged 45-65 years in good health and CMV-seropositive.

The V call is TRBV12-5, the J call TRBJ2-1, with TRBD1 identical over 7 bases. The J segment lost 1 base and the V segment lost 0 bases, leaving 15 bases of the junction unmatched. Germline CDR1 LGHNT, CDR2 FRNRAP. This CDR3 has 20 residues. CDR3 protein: CASGLVLWDSEKLSYNEQFF. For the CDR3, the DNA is TGTGCTAGTGGTTTGGTACTCTGGGACAGTGAAAAACTTTCCTACAATGAGCAGTTCTTC.

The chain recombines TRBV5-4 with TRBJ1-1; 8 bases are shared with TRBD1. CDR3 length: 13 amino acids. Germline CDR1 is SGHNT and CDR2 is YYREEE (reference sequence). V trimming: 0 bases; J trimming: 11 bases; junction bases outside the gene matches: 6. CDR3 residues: CASSLAQDREAFF. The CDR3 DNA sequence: TGTGCCAGCAGCTTGGCCCAGGACAGGGAGGCTTTCTTT.

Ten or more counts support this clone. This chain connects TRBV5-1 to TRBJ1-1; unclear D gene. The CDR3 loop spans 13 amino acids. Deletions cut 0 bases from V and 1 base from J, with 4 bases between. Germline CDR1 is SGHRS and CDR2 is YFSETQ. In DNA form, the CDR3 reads TGCGCCAGCAGCTTGGACAGGAACACTGAAGCTTTCTTT. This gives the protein CASSLDRNTEAFF.

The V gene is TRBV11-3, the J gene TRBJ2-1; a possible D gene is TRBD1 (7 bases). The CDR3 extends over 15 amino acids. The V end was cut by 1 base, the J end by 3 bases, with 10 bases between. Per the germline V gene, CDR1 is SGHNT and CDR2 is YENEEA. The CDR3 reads CASSLGRGLYNEQFF. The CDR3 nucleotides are TGTGCCAGCAGCTTAGGGAGGGGGCTCTACAATGAGCAGTTCTTC.

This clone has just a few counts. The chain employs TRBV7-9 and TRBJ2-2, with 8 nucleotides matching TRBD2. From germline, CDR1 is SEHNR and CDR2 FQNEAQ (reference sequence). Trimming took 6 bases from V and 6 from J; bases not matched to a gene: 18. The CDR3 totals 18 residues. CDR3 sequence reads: CASSLLYSGARSSGELFF. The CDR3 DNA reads TGTGCCAGCAGTCTCCTCTATAGCGGGGCTCGTAGTTCCGGGGAGCTGTTTTTT.

CDR3 sequence (DNA): TGCGCCAGCAGCCATCTACCAGGGGCTACTCAGCCCCAGCATTTT. Translation: CASSHLPGATQPQHF. The chain has TRBV4-1 and TRBJ1-5; D is perhaps TRBD1 (6 bases). V gave up 3 bases and J gave up 6 bases, with 15 bases separating them. Germline V gives CDR1 MGHRA, CDR2 YSYEKL. The CDR3 is made up of 15 amino acids.

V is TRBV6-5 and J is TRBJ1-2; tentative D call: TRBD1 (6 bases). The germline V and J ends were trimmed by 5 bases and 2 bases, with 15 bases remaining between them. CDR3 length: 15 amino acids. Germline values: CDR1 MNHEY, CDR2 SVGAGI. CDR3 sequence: CASSARQEINYGYTF. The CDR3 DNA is TGTGCCAGCAGTGCGAGACAGGAGATAAACTATGGCTACACCTTC.

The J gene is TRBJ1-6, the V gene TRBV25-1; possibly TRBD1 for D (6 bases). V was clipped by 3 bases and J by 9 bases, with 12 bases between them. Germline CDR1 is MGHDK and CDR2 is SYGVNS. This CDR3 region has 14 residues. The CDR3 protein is CASSEDSRSSPLHF. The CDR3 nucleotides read TGTGCCAGCAGTGAGGACAGTCGGAGTTCACCCCTCCACTTT.

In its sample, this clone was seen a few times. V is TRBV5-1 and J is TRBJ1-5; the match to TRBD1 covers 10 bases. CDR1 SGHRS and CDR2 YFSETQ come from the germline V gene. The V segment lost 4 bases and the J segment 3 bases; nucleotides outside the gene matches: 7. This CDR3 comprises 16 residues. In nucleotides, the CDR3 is TGCGCCAGCAGCCCCGGGACAGGGGACTTCAATCAGCCCCAGCATTTT. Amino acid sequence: CASSPGTGDFNQPQHF.

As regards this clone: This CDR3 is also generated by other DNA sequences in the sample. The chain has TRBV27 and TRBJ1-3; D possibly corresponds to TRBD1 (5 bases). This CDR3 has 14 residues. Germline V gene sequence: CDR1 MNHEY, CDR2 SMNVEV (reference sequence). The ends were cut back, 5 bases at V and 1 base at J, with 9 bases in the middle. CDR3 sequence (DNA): TGTGCCAGCAGTCTCAGACAGTCTGGAAACACCATATATTTT. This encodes CASSLRQSGNTIYF.

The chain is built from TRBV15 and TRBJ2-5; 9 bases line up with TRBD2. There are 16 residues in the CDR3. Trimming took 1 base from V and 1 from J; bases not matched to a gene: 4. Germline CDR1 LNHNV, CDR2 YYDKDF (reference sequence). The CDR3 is CATSRGLAESQETQYF. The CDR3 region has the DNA TGTGCCACCAGCAGAGGACTAGCGGAAAGCCAAGAGACCCAGTACTTC.

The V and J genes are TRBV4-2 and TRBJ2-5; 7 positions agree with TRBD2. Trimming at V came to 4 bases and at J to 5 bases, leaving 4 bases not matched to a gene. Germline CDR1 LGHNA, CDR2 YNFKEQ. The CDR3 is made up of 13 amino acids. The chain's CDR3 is CASSLGGDETQYF. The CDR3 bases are TGTGCCAGCAGCCTGGGGGGGGATGAGACCCAGTACTTC.

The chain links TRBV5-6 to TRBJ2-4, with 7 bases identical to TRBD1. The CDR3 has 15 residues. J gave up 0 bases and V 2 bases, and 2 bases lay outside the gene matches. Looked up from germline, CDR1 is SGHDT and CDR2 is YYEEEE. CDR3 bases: TGTGCCAGCAGCTTACAGGGGCTAGCCAAAAACATTCAGTACTTC. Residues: CASSLQGLAKNIQYF.

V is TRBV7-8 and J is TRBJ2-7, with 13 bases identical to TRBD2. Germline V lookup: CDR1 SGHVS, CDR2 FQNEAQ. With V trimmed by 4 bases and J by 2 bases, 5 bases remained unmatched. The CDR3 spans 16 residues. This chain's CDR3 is CASSSPGTSGTYEQYF. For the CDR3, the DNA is TGTGCCAGCAGCTCACCCGGGACTAGCGGGACCTACGAGCAGTACTTC.

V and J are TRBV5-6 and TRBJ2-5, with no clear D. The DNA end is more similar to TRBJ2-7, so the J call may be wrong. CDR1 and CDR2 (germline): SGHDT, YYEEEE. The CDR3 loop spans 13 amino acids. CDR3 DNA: TGTGCCAGCAGCTTAGAGAGATCCTACGAGCAGTACTTC. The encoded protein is CASSLERSYEQYF.

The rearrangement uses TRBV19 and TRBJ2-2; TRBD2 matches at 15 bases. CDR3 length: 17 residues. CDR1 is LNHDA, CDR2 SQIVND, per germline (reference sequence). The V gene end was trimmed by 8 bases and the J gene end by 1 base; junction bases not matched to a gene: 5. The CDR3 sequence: CASLGTSGGRNTGELFF. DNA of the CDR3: TGTGCCAGTCTCGGGACTAGCGGGGGGAGGAACACCGGGGAGCTGTTTTTT.

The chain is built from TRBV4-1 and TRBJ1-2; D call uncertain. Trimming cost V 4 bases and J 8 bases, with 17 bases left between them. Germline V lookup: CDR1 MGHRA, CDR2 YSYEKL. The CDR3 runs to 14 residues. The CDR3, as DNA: TGCGCCAGCAGCCCCTCACACAGCCCTGGCGGCTACACCTTC. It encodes CASSPSHSPGGYTF.

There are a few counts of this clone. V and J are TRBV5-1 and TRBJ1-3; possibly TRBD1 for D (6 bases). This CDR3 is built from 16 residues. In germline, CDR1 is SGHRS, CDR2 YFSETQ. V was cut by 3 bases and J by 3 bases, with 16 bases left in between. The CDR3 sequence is CASSSQGPEGGNTIYF. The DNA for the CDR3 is TGCGCCAGCAGCTCTCAGGGGCCTGAAGGTGGAAACACCATATATTTT.

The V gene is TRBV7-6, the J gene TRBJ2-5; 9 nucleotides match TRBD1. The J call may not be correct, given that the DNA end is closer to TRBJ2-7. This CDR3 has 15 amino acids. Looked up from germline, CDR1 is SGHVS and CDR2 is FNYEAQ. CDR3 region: CASSLGQGPSYEQYF. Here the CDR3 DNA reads TGTGCCAGCAGCTTGGGACAGGGCCCTTCCTACGAGCAGTACTTC.

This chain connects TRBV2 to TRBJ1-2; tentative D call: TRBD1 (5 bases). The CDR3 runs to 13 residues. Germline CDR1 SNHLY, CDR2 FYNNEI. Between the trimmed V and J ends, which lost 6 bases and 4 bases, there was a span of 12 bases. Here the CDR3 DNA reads TGTGCCAGCAGGGCAGGGCCAAGCTATGGCTACACCTTC. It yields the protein CASRAGPSYGYTF.

CDR3 region: CASSFDDSYTEAFF. The CDR3 DNA reads TGTGCCAGCAGCTTCGACGACAGTTACACTGAAGCTTTCTTT. This sequence joins TRBV5-6 and TRBJ1-1; maybe TRBD1 (5 bases). V lost 2 bases and J 3 bases, leaving 11 bases between the germline ends. The CDR3 extends over 14 amino acids. The germline V gene encodes CDR1 SGHDT and CDR2 YYEEEE. Together with reference TRBV5-6 and TRBJ1-1, the CDR3 gives the full variable domain: DAGVTQSPTHLIKTRGQQVTLRCSPKSGHDTVSWYQQALGQGPQFIFQYYEEEERQRGNFPDRFSGHQFPNYSSELNVNALLLGDSALYLCASSFDDSYTEAFFGQGTRLTVV.

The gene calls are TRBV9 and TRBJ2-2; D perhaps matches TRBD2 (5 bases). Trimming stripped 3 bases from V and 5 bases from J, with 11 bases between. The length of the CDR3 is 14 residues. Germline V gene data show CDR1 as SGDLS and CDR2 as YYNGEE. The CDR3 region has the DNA TGTGCCAGCAGCGCCCCCGGGATTACCGGGGAGCTGTTTTTT. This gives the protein CASSAPGITGELFF.

The CDR3 bases are TGTGCCAGCAGTGAAAGAATTCTCCCGCGGAACACTGAAGCTTTCTTT. It translates to CASSERILPRNTEAFF. This chain joins TRBV6-1 and TRBJ1-1; D call uncertain. Trimming took 2 bases from V and 1 from J, leaving 14 bases between them. Germline CDR1 reads MNHNS; CDR2 reads SASEGT. The CDR3 loop spans 16 amino acids.

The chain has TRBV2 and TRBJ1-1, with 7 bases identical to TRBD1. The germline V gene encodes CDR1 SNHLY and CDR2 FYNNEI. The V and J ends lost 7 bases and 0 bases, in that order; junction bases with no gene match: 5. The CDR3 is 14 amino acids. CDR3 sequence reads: CASKIGGLNTEAFF. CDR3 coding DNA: TGTGCCAGCAAAATAGGGGGCCTGAACACTGAAGCTTTCTTT.

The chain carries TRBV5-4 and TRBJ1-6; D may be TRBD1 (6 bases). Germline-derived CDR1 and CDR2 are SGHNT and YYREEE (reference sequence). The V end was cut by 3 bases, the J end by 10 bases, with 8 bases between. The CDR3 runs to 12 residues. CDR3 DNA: TGTGCCAGCAGCTCTAGGGGGTCACCCCTCCACTTT. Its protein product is CASSSRGSPLHF.

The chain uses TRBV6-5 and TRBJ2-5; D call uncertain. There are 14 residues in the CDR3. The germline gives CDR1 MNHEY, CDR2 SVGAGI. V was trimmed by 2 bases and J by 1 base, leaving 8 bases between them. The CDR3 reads CASSYDRLQETQYF. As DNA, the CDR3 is TGTGCCAGCAGTTACGACCGACTCCAAGAGACCCAGTACTTC.

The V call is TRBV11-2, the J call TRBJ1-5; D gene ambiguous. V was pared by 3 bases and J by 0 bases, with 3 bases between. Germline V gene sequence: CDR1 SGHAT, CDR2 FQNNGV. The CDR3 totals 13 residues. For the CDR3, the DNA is TGTGCCAGCAGCTTTAATAGCAATCAGCCCCAGCATTTT. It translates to CASSFNSNQPQHF.

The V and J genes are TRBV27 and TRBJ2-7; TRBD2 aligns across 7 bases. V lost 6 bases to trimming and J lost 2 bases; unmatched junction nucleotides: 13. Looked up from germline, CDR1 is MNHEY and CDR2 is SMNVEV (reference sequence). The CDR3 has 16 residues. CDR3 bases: TGTGCCAGCAGCGACCTGGCGGGAGTCGATGCCTACGAGCAGTACTTC. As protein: CASSDLAGVDAYEQYF.